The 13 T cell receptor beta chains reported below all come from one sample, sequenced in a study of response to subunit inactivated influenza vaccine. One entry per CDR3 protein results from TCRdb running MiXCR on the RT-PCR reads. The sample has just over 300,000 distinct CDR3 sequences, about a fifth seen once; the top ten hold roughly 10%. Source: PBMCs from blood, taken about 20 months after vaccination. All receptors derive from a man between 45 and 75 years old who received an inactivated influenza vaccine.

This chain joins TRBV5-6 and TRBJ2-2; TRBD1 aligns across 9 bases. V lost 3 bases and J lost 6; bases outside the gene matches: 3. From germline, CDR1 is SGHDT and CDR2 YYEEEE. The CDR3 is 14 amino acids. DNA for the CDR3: TGTGCCAGCAGCTCGGGACAGGGCGCCGGGGAGCTGTTTTTT. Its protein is CASSSGQGAGELFF.

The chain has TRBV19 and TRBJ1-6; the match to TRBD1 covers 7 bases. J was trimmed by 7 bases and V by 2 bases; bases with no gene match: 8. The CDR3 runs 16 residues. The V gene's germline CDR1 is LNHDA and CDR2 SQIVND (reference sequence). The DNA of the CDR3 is TGTGCCAGTAGTATAAGGACAGGCCTGGCGAATTCACCCCTCCACTTT. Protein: CASSIRTGLANSPLHF.

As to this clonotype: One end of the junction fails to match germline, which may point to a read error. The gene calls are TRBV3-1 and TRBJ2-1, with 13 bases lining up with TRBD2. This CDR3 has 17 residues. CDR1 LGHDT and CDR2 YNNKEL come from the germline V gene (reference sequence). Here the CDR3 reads CASNQRTSGRTNNEQFF. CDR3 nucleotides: TGTGCCAGCAACCAACGGACTAGCGGGAGAACGAACAATGAGCAGTTCTTC.

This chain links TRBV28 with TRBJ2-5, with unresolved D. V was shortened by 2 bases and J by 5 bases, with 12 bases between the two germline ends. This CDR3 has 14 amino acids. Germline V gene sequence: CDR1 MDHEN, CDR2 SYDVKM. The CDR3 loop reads CASSLEGTEETQYF. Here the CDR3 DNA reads TGTGCCAGCAGTTTAGAAGGCACAGAGGAGACCCAGTACTTC.

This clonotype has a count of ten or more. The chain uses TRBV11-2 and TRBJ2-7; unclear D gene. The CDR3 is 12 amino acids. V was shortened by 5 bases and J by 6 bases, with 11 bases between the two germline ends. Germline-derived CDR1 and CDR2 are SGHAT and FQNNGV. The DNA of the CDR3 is TGTGCCAGCAGCCTCTTGAGCGCCGAGCAGTACTTC. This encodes CASSLLSAEQYF.

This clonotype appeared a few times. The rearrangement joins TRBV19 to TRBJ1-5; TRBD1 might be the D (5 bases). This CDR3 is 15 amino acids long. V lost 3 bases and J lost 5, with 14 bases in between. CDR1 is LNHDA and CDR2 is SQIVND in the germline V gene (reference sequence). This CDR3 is CASSMLVGVDQPQHF. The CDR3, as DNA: TGTGCCAGTAGTATGTTGGTAGGGGTGGATCAGCCCCAGCATTTT.

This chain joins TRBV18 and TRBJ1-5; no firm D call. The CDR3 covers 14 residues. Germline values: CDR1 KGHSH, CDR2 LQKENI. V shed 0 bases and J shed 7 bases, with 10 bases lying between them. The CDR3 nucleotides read TGTGCCAGCTCACCACCCGGCGGGAAGCAGCCCCAGCATTTT. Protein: CASSPPGGKQPQHF.

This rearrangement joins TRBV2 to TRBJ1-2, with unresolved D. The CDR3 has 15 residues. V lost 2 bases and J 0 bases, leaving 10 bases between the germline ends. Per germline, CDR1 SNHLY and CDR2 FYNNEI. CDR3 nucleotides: TGTGCCAGCAGTGAATGGGCGACTTCTAACTATGGCTACACCTTC. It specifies CASSEWATSNYGYTF. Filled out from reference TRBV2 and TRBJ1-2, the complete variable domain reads EPEVTQTPSHQVTQMGQEVILRCVPISNHLYFYWYRQILGQKVEFLVSFYNNEISEKSEIFDDQFSVERPDGSNFTLKIRSTKLEDSAMYFCASSEWATSNYGYTFGSGTRLTVV.

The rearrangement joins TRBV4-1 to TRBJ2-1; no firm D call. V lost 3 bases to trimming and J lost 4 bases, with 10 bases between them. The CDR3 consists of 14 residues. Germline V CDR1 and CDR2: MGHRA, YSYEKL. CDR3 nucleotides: TGCGCCAGCAGCCATTTCACACTGTACAATGAGCAGTTCTTC. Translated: CASSHFTLYNEQFF.

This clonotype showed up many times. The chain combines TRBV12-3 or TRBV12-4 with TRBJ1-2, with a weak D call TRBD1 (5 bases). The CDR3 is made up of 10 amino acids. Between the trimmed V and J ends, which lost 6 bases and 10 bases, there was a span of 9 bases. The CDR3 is CASRGVVYTF. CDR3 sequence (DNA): TGTGCCAGCAGAGGGGTAGTCTACACCTTC.

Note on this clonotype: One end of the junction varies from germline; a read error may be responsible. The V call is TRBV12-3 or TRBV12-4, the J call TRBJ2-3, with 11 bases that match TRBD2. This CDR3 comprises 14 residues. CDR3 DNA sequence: TGTGCCAGCAGGTTAGCGGGGGGGCCGGTTACGCAGTATTTT. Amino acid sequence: CASRLAGGPVTQYF.

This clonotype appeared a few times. The CDR3 DNA is TGTGCCAGCAGCTTAGGCCTCCGGGACAGAGCTAACTATGGCTACACCTTC. Its translation is CASSLGLRDRANYGYTF. J is TRBJ1-2 and V is TRBV7-2; 7 nucleotides agree with TRBD1. V shed 1 base and J 0 bases; nucleotides not matched to a gene: 8. This CDR3 contains 17 residues. Germline V CDR1 and CDR2: SGHTA, FQGNSA.

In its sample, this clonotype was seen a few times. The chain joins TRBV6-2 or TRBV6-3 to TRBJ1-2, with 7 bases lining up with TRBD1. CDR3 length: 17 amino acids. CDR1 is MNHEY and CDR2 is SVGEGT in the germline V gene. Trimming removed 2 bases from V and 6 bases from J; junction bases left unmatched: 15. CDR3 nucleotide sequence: TGTGCCAGCAGTTACCTCCGCGGCGAGGGGGCGCGAAATGGCTACACCTTC. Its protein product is CASSYLRGEGARNGYTF.